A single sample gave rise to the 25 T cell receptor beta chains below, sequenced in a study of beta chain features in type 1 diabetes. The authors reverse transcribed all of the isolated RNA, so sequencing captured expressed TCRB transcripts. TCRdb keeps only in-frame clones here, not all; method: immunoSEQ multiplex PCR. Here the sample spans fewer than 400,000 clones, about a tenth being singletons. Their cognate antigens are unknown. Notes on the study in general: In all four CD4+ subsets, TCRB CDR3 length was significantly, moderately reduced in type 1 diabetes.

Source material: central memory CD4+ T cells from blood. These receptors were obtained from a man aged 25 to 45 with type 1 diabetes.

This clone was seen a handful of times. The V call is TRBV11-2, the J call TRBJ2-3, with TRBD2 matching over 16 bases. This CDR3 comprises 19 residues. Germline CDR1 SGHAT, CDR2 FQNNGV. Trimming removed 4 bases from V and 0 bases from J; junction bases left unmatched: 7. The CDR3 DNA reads TGTGCCAGCAGCTCGGTCCCGGGACTAGCGGGGGGGAGCACAGATACGCAGTATTTT. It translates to CASSSVPGLAGGSTDTQYF.

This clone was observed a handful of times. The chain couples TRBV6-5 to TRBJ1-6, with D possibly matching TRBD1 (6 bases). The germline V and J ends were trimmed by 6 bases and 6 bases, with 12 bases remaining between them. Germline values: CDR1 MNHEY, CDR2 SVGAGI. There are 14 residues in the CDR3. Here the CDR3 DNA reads TGTGCCAGCAGAACCACAGGGCGTAATTCACCCCTCCACTTT. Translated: CASRTTGRNSPLHF.

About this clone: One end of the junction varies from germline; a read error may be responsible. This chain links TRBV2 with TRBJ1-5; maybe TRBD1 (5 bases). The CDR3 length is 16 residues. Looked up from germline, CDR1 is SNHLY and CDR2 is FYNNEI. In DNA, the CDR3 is TGTGCCAGCAGGGAAGGGACGCCTCGGAGCAATCAGCCCCAGCATTTT. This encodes CASREGTPRSNQPQHF.

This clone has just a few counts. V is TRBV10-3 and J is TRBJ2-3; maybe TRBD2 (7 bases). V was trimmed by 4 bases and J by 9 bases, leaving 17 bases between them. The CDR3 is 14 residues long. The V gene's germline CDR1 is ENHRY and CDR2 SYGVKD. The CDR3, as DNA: TGTGCCATCAGTGGAGGGGGGGCCTCGGCAACGCAGTATTTT. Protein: CAISGGGASATQYF.

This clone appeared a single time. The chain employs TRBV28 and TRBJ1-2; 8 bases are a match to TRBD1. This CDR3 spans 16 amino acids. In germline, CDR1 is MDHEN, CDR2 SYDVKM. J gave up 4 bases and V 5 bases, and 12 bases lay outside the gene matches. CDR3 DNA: TGTGCCAGCAGTCCAGCTAGGGGACAGGCGGGCTATGGCTACACCTTC. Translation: CASSPARGQAGYGYTF.

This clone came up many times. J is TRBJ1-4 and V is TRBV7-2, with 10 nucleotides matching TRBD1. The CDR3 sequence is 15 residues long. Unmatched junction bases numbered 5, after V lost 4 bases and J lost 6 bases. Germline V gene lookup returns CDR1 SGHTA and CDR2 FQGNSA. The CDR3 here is CASSSVGQGHEKLFF. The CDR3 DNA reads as TGTGCCAGCAGCTCCGTGGGACAGGGGCATGAAAAACTGTTTTTT.

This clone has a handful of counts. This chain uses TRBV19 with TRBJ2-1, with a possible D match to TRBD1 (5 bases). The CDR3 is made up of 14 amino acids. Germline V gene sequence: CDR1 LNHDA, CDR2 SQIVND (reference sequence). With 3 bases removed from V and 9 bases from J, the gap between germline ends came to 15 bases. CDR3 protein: CASSITGLKGEQFF. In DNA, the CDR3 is TGTGCCAGTAGTATTACAGGCTTAAAGGGTGAGCAGTTCTTC.

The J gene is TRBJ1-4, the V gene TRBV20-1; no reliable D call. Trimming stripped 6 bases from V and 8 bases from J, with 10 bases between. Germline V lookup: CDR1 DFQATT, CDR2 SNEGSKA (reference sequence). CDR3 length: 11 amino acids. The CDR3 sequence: CSAIGSEKLFF. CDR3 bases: TGCAGTGCGATAGGTTCGGAAAAACTGTTTTTT.

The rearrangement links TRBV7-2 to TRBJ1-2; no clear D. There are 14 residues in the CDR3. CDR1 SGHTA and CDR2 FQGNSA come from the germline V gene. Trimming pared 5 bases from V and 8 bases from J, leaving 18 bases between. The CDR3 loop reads CASSLTTRGRGYTF. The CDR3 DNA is TGTGCCAGCAGCCTTACGACCCGCGGGAGGGGCTACACCTTC.

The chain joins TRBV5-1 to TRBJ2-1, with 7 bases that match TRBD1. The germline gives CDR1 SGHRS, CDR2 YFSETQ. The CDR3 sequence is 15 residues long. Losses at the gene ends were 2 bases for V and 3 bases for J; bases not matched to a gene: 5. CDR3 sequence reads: CASSFLQGSYNEQFF. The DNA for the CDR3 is TGCGCCAGCAGCTTCCTACAGGGGAGCTACAATGAGCAGTTCTTC.

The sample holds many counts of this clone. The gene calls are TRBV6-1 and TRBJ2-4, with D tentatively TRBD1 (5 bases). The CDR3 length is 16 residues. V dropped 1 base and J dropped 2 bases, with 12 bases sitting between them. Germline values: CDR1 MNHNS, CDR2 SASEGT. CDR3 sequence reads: CASSEEGTDTKNIQYF. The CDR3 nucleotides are TGTGCCAGCAGTGAAGAGGGTACGGACACCAAAAACATTCAGTACTTC.

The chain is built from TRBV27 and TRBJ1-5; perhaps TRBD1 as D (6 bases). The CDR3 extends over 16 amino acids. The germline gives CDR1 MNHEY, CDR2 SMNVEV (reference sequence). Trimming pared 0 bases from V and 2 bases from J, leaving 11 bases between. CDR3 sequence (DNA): TGTGCCAGCAGTTTATCTGTCAGGGGCGGCAATCAGCCCCAGCATTTT. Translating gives CASSLSVRGGNQPQHF.

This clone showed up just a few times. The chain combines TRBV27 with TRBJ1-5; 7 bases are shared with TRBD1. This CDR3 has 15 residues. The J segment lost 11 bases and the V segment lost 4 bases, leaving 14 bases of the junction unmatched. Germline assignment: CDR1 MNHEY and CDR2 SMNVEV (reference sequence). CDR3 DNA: TGTGCCAGCAGTTCCCCCTCCCGACAGGGAGGTTCCCAGCATTTT. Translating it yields CASSSPSRQGGSQHF.

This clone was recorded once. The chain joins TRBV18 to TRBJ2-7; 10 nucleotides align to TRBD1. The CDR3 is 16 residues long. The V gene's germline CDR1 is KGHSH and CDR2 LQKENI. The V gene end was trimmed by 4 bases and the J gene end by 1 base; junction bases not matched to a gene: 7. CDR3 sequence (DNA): TGTGCCAGCTCACTTGCCGGGACAGGGGCATCCTACGAGCAGTACTTC. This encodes CASSLAGTGASYEQYF.

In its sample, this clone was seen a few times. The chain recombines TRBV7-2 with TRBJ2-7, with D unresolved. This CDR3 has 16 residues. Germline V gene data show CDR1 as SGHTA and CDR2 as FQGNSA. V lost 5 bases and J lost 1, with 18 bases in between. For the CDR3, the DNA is TGTGCCAGCAGCACTCGAGATGGCAGCGCGTCCTACGAGCAGTACTTC. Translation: CASSTRDGSASYEQYF.

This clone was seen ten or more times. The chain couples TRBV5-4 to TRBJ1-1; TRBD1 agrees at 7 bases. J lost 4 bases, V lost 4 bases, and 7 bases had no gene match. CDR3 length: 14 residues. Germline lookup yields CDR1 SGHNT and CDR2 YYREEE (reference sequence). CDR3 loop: CASSQTTGVTEAFF. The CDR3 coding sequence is TGTGCCAGCAGCCAAACTACAGGGGTCACTGAAGCTTTCTTT.

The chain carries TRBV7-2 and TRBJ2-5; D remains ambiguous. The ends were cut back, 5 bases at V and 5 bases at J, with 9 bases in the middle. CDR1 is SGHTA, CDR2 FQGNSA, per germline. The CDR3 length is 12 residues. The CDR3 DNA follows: TGTGCCAGCAGCACATACGAGGAGACCCAGTACTTC. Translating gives CASSTYEETQYF.

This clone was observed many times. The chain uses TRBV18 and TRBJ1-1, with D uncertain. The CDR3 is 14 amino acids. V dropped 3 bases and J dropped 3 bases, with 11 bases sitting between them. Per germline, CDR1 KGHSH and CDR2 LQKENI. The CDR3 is CASSPRTMDTEAFF. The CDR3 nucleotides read TGTGCCAGCTCACCTCGGACCATGGACACTGAAGCTTTCTTT.

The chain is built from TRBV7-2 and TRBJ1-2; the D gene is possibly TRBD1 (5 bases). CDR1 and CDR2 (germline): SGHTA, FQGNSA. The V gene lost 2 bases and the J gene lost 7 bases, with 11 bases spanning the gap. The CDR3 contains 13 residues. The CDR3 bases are TGTGCCAGCAGCTTACAGGGTCGGAGTGGCTACACCTTC. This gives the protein CASSLQGRSGYTF.

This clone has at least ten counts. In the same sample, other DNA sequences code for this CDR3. This CDR3 is CASSEGRGNTEAFF. The CDR3 nucleotides are TGTGCCAGCAGTGAAGGACGTGGTAACACTGAAGCTTTCTTT. The chain is built from TRBV2 and TRBJ1-1; D gene unclear. The CDR3 covers 14 residues. V lost 1 base and J lost 2, with 8 bases in between. From germline, CDR1 is SNHLY and CDR2 FYNNEI.

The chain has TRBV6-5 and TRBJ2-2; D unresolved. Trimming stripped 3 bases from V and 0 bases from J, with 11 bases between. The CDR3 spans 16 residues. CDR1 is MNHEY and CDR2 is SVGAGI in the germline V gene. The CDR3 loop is CASSYSITANTGELFF. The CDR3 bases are TGTGCCAGCAGTTATTCTATAACAGCGAACACCGGGGAGCTGTTTTTT.

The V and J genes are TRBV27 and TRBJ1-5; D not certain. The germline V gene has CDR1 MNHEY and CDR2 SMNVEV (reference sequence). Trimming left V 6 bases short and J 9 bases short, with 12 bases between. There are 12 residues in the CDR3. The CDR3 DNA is TGTGCCAGCAGGCGCGGGAGAGGGCCCCAGCATTTT. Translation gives CASRRGRGPQHF.

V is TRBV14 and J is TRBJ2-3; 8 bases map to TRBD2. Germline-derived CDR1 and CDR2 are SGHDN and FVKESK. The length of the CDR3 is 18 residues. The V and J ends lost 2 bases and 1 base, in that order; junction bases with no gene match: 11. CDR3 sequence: CASSQRTAAGGGTDTQYF. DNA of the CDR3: TGTGCCAGCAGCCAACGAACTGCGGCGGGGGGAGGCACAGATACGCAGTATTTT.

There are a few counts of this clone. CDR3 DNA: TGTGCCAGCAGTTCCTTACAGGGCCAGAGGCCCCAGCATTTT. Its translation: CASSSLQGQRPQHF. The chain combines TRBV27 with TRBJ1-5, with D tentatively TRBD1 (6 bases). Trimming pared 4 bases from V and 9 bases from J, leaving 16 bases between. Germline V gives CDR1 MNHEY, CDR2 SMNVEV (reference sequence). The CDR3 loop spans 14 amino acids.

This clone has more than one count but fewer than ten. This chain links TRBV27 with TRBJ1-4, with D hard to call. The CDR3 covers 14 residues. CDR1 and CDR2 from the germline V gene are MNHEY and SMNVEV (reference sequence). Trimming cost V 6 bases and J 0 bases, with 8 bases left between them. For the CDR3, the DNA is TGTGCCAGCAGATTCCCTGCAACTAATGAAAAACTGTTTTTT. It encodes CASRFPATNEKLFF.